These 22 T cell receptor beta chains were sequenced from one sample in a study of PD-1 blockade in classical Hodgkin lymphoma. Libraries were prepared by immunoSEQ multiplex PCR; TCRdb keeps only in-frame clonotypes and omits some of them. The sample has around 19,000 clones, over 65% seen once; the top ten hold 6% to 7.5%. This sample's time point: cycle 4 day 1 (C4D1), after less than 7 weeks of nivolumab. All trial patients relapsed after autologous stem cell transplantation. Negative selection with magnets was how CD8+ T cells were isolated from the thawed PBMCs. The specimen was CD8+ T cells from blood, collected before the fourth cycle of nivolumab. The receptors originated from a human donor with classical Hodgkin lymphoma.

The chain is built from TRBV10-2 and TRBJ1-4, with unresolved D. V lost 8 bases to trimming and J lost 8 bases, with 18 bases between them. This CDR3 region has 14 residues. The germline V gene has CDR1 WSHSY and CDR2 SAAADI. The CDR3 nucleotides are TGCGCCAGCGGCAAAGCCTCACTGGGGGAAAAACTGTTTTTT. As protein: CASGKASLGEKLFF.

The DNA for the CDR3 is TGTGCCAGCAGCTTAGCTCGAGCCTACGAGCAGTACTTC. Protein product: CASSLARAYEQYF. This chain uses TRBV11-2 with TRBJ2-5; D gene unclear. The J call may be incorrect, as the DNA end agrees better with TRBJ2-7. Per the germline V gene, CDR1 is SGHAT and CDR2 is FQNNGV. The CDR3 is 13 amino acids.

The chain links TRBV28 to TRBJ2-7; D unresolved. This CDR3 has 13 residues. Trimming removed 7 bases from V and 4 bases from J, with 14 bases in between. Germline V gene lookup returns CDR1 MDHEN and CDR2 SYDVKM. In nucleotides, the CDR3 is TGTGCCAGCACCTCTGGGATTGTGTACGAGCAGTACTTC. This translates into CASTSGIVYEQYF. Together with reference TRBV28 and TRBJ2-7, the CDR3 gives the full variable domain: DVKVTQSSRYLVKRTGEKVFLECVQDMDHENMFWYRQDPGLGLRLIYFSYDVKMKEKGDIPEGYSVSREKKERFSLILESASTNQTSMYLCASTSGIVYEQYFGPGTRLTVT.

The V and J genes are TRBV2 and TRBJ2-1; no reliable D call. V was trimmed by 2 bases and J by 2 bases, leaving 10 bases between them. The germline V gene has CDR1 SNHLY and CDR2 FYNNEI. The length of the CDR3 is 15 residues. The CDR3 DNA reads as TGTGCCAGCAGTGAACTCGGGTCGGCCTACAATGAGCAGTTCTTC. It yields the protein CASSELGSAYNEQFF.

The V and J genes are TRBV9 and TRBJ2-7, with 7 bases that match TRBD2. Germline CDR1 SGDLS, CDR2 YYNGEE. Trimming took 4 bases from V and 3 from J; bases not matched to a gene: 13. The CDR3 length is 16 residues. CDR3 in amino acids: CASSPPSGGGVYEQYF. The CDR3 DNA sequence: TGTGCCAGCAGCCCCCCCTCGGGCGGGGGAGTCTACGAGCAGTACTTC.

The J gene is TRBJ2-7, the V gene TRBV19, with D tentatively TRBD1 (6 bases). Trimming cost V 0 bases and J 3 bases, with 15 bases left between them. The length of the CDR3 is 16 residues. The germline gives CDR1 LNHDA, CDR2 SQIVND (reference sequence). The CDR3 spells CASSIDRVGHNYEQYF. The DNA for the CDR3 is TGTGCCAGTAGTATAGATCGGGTGGGACACAACTACGAGCAGTACTTC.

The chain joins TRBV5-8 to TRBJ1-4; unclear D gene. The CDR3 totals 17 residues. Germline V gives CDR1 SGHTS, CDR2 YDEGEE. Trimming shortened V by 3 bases and J by 0 bases, and 15 bases separated the two germline ends. CDR3 loop: CASSSLNDAATNEKLFF. The DNA for the CDR3 is TGTGCCAGCAGCTCACTTAATGACGCCGCAACTAATGAAAAACTGTTTTTT.

This clone was seen a single time. This chain links TRBV5-8 with TRBJ1-1, with a tentative D call TRBD1 (5 bases). This CDR3 region has 16 residues. Germline CDR1 SGHTS, CDR2 YDEGEE. V lost 2 bases and J 1 base, leaving 15 bases between the germline ends. This CDR3 reads CASSFLIGAPNTEAFF. In nucleotides, the CDR3 is TGTGCCAGCAGCTTTCTGATAGGGGCACCGAACACTGAAGCTTTCTTT.

V is TRBV4-3 and J is TRBJ2-5; TRBD1 matches at 7 bases. Germline CDR1 reads LGHNA; CDR2 reads YSLEER. CDR3 length: 16 amino acids. V lost 2 bases and J lost 5; bases outside the gene matches: 11. CDR3: CASSQNGGQTHETQYF. The CDR3 DNA reads as TGCGCCAGCAGCCAAAATGGGGGACAGACTCATGAGACCCAGTACTTC.

CDR3: CASSAGPTNEQFF. CDR3 nucleotide sequence: TGTGCCAGCAGTGCGGGACCCACGAATGAGCAGTTCTTC. The chain combines TRBV6-5 with TRBJ2-1; D is perhaps TRBD2 (6 bases). Germline V gene data show CDR1 as MNHEY and CDR2 as SVGAGI. Deletions cut 5 bases from V and 7 bases from J, with 12 bases between. This CDR3 spans 13 amino acids.

Within the sample, this clone is medium-sized. This chain uses TRBV28 with TRBJ1-1; D not certain. V lost 3 bases to trimming and J lost 1 base, with 15 bases between them. The germline CDR1 and CDR2 sequences are MDHEN and SYDVKM. CDR3 size: 16 residues. The CDR3 nucleotides read TGTGCCAGCAGTTTTGGTCTGGGCCCGCCGAACACTGAAGCTTTCTTT. Its translation is CASSFGLGPPNTEAFF.

This chain links TRBV30 with TRBJ1-2, with TRBD1 matching over 10 bases. The trim removed 3 bases at V and 3 bases at J, leaving 7 bases unmatched. The CDR3 runs to 15 residues. Germline values: CDR1 GTSNPN, CDR2 SVGIG (reference sequence). For the CDR3, the DNA is TGTGCCTGGAGGCCAGACAGGGGGCATTACTATGGCTACACCTTC. Translating it yields CAWRPDRGHYYGYTF.

The chain joins TRBV9 to TRBJ2-3, with D uncertain. Trimming removed 0 bases from V and 7 bases from J, with 9 bases in between. This CDR3 region has 13 residues. Germline CDR1 is SGDLS and CDR2 is YYNGEE. Here the CDR3 reads CASSVESLNTQYF. As DNA, the CDR3 is TGTGCCAGCAGCGTAGAATCACTAAATACGCAGTATTTT.

In DNA, the CDR3 is TGTGCCTGGAGTGTAGGGGTTAACAGGGGGCGCCTCTTAATACACCCTGAAGCTTTCTTT. Protein: CAWSVGVNRGRLLIHPEAFF. J is TRBJ1-1 and V is TRBV30; 9 positions agree with TRBD1. The CDR3 runs 20 residues. Per the germline V gene, CDR1 is GTSNPN and CDR2 is SVGIG (reference sequence). The junction had 23 bases not matched to a gene; V was cut back by 0 bases and J by 6 bases. The variable domain in full, completed from reference TRBV30 and TRBJ1-1, reads SQTIHQWPATLVQPVGSPLSLECTVEGTSNPNLYWYRQAAGRGLQLLFYSVGIGQISSEVPQNLSASRPQDRQFILSSKKLLLSDSGFYLCAWSVGVNRGRLLIHPEAFFGQGTRLTVV.

The CDR3 DNA is TGTGCCAGCAGGGGCCCTAACACTGAAGCTTTCTTT. Residues: CASRGPNTEAFF. The chain carries TRBV10-3 and TRBJ1-1; the D gene is possibly TRBD1 (6 bases). Trimming took off 10 bases at V and 2 bases at J, with 11 bases between the two ends. The CDR3 is made up of 12 amino acids. Germline V gene sequence: CDR1 ENHRY, CDR2 SYGVKD.

V usage is TRBV5-1 and J usage is TRBJ2-1; the D is unclear. CDR3 length: 13 residues. The V end was cut by 0 bases, the J end by 6 bases, with 7 bases between. Per the germline V gene, CDR1 is SGHRS and CDR2 is YFSETQ. The CDR3 DNA reads as TGCGCCAGCAGCTTGGTGGGGTTCAATGAGCAGTTCTTC. It codes for CASSLVGFNEQFF. The entire variable domain, with the rest obtained from reference TRBV5-1 and TRBJ2-1, is as follows: KAGVTQTPRYLIKTRGQQVTLSCSPISGHRSVSWYQQTPGQGLQFLFEYFSETQRNKGNFPGRFSGRQFSNSRSEMNVSTLELGDSALYLCASSLVGFNEQFFGPGTRLTVL.

V usage is TRBV6-5 and J usage is TRBJ2-7; 10 bases fit TRBD2. With 6 bases clipped from V and 2 bases from J, the junction kept 4 bases outside the gene matches. Germline values: CDR1 MNHEY, CDR2 SVGAGI. CDR3 length: 14 residues. The CDR3 spells CASSPTSGAYEQYF. The CDR3 DNA sequence: TGTGCCAGCAGCCCAACTAGCGGGGCCTACGAGCAGTACTTC.

This clone occurred once. V usage is TRBV6-5 and J usage is TRBJ2-3; D tentatively reads TRBD1 or TRBD2 (6 bases each). The CDR3 has 16 amino acids. Trimming removed 0 bases at V and 3 bases at J, with 13 bases between. Germline V gene data show CDR1 as MNHEY and CDR2 as SVGAGI. CDR3 in amino acids: CASSYSATGATDTQYF. The CDR3 region has the DNA TGTGCCAGCAGTTACTCGGCGACGGGGGCTACAGATACGCAGTATTTT.

This chain connects TRBV4-1 to TRBJ1-2; D gene uncertain. V was cut by 0 bases and J by 2 bases, with 10 bases left in between. CDR1 and CDR2 from the germline V gene are MGHRA and YSYEKL. The CDR3 is 15 amino acids. This CDR3 reads CASSQDRLGNYGYTF. CDR3 bases: TGCGCCAGCAGCCAAGATCGGCTGGGAAACTATGGCTACACCTTC.

The genes are TRBV28 and TRBJ2-1, with 9 bases identical to TRBD2. This CDR3 region has 13 residues. The J segment lost 7 bases and the V segment lost 2 bases, leaving 0 bases of the junction unmatched. CDR1 is MDHEN and CDR2 is SYDVKM in the germline V gene. The CDR3 sequence is CASSLAGGNEQFF. CDR3 DNA: TGTGCCAGCAGTTTAGCGGGGGGGAATGAGCAGTTCTTC. Drawing the rest from reference TRBV28 and TRBJ2-1, the complete variable domain is DVKVTQSSRYLVKRTGEKVFLECVQDMDHENMFWYRQDPGLGLRLIYFSYDVKMKEKGDIPEGYSVSREKKERFSLILESASTNQTSMYLCASSLAGGNEQFFGPGTRLTVL.

The sample holds a few counts of this clone. This rearrangement joins TRBV7-9 to TRBJ2-7, with D uncertain. V lost 1 base to trimming and J lost 5 bases, with 12 bases between them. This CDR3 contains 14 residues. CDR1 is SEHNR and CDR2 is FQNEAQ in the germline V gene (reference sequence). CDR3 DNA: TGTGCCAGCAGCTTAGTTGCAGCGACCGACGAGCAGTACTTC. Residues: CASSLVAATDEQYF.

The chain employs TRBV7-9 and TRBJ2-7, with D unresolved. CDR1 is SEHNR and CDR2 is FQNEAQ in the germline V gene (reference sequence). This CDR3 is built from 12 residues. V lost 5 bases and J lost 6, with 11 bases in between. This CDR3 is CASSALVSEQYF. The CDR3 region has the DNA TGTGCCAGCAGCGCCTTGGTATCCGAGCAGTACTTC.